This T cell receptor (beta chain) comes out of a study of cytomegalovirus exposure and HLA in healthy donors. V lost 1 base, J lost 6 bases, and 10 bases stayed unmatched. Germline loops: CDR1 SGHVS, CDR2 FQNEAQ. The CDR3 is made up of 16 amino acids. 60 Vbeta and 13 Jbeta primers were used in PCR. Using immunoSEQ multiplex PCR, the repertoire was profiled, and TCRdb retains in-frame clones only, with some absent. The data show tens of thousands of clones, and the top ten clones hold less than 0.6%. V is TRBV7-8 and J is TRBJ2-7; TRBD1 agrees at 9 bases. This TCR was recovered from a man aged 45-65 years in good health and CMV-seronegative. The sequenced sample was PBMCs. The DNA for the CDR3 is TGTGCCAGCAGCTTAGTGGGGACAGGGATAGACGGCGAGCAGTACTTC. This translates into CASSLVGTGIDGEQYF.